The 4 T cell receptor beta chains given below trace back to one sample, sequenced in a study of CD8+ T cells in alopecia areata. It was cDNA, reverse transcribed from extracted RNA, that served as the sequencing template. Generated by immunoSEQ multiplex PCR, the TCRdb table keeps only in-frame clones and is missing some. The repertoire holds some 95,000 clones, with less than 50% as singletons. Sequencing input: CD4+ T cells sorted from blood. The receptors come from a human donor with alopecia areata.

This clone was seen once. This rearrangement joins TRBV30 to TRBJ2-1; unclear D gene. The CDR3 runs to 12 residues. Germline CDR1 reads GTSNPN; CDR2 reads SVGIG (reference sequence). Trimming removed 2 bases at V and 0 bases at J, with 2 bases between. The CDR3 DNA reads TGTGCCTGGAGTCACTCCTACAATGAGCAGTTCTTC. This codes for CAWSHSYNEQFF.

In this sample, this clone turned up a few times. Other DNA sequences within the sample encode an identical CDR3. The chain is built from TRBV28 and TRBJ2-7; D is undetermined. This CDR3 is built from 11 residues. Germline V gives CDR1 MDHEN, CDR2 SYDVKM. V dropped 1 base and J dropped 3 bases, with 1 base sitting between them. In DNA, the CDR3 is TGTGCCAGCAGTTTATTCTACGAGCAGTACTTC. It translates to CASSLFYEQYF.

The chain employs TRBV10-3 and TRBJ1-2, with a tentative D call TRBD1 (5 bases). The V gene's germline CDR1 is ENHRY and CDR2 SYGVKD. This CDR3 comprises 13 residues. Between the trimmed V and J ends, which lost 7 bases and 2 bases, there was a span of 11 bases. CDR3 loop: CAITGRGNYGYTF. The CDR3 DNA is TGTGCCATCACCGGGAGGGGAAACTATGGCTACACCTTC.

The chain joins TRBV29-1 to TRBJ1-2, with D unclear. This CDR3 spans 13 amino acids. Trimming stripped 3 bases from V and 0 bases from J, with 8 bases between. Per germline, CDR1 SQVTM and CDR2 ANQGSEA. As DNA, the CDR3 is TGCAGCGTTGACATCTCAACTAACTATGGCTACACCTTC. Its translation is CSVDISTNYGYTF.